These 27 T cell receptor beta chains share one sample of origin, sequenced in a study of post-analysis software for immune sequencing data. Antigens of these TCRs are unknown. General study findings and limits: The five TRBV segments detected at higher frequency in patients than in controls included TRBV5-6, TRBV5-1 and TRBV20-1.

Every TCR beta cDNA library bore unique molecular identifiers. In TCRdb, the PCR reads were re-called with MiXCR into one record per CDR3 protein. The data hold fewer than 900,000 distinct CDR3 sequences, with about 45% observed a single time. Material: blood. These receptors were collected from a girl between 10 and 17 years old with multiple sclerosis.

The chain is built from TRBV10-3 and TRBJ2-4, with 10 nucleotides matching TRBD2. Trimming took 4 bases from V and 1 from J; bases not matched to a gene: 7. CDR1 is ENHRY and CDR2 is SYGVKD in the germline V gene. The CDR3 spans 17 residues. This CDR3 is CAISAFPAGGAKNIQYF. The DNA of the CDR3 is TGTGCCATCAGTGCCTTTCCAGCGGGAGGGGCCAAAAACATTCAGTACTTC.

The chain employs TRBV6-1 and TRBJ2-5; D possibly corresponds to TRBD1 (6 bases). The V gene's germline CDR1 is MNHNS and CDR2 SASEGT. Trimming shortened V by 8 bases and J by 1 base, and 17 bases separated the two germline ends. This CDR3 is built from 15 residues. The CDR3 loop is CASERATGAQETQYF. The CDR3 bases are TGTGCCAGCGAAAGAGCGACAGGAGCCCAAGAGACCCAGTACTTC.

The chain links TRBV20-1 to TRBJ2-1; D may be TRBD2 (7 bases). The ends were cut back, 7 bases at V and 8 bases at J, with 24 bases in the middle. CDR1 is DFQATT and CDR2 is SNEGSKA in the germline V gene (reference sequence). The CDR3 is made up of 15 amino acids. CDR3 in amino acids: CSVGAGAEGVHEQFF. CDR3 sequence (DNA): TGCAGTGTGGGGGCGGGAGCAGAAGGGGTCCATGAGCAGTTCTTC.

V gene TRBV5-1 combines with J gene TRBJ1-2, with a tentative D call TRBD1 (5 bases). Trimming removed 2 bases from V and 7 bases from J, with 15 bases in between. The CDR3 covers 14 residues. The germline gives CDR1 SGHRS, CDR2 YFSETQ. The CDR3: CASSLNWGESGYTF. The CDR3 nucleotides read TGCGCCAGCAGCTTAAACTGGGGGGAGAGTGGCTACACCTTC.

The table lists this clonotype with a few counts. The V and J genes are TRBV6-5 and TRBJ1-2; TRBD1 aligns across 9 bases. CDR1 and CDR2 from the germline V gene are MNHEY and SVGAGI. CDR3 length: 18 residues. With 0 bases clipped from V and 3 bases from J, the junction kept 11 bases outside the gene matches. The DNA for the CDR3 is TGTGCCAGCAGTTACTCGTCGGGACAGGGCTATTCCGACTATGGCTACACCTTC. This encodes CASSYSSGQGYSDYGYTF.

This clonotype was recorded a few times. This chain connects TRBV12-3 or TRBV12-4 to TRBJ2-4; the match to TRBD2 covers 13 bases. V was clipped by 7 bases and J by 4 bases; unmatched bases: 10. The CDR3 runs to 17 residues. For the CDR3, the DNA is TGTGCCAGCACCGCGACCGGGACTAGCGGGATAAAAAACATTCAGTACTTC. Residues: CASTATGTSGIKNIQYF.

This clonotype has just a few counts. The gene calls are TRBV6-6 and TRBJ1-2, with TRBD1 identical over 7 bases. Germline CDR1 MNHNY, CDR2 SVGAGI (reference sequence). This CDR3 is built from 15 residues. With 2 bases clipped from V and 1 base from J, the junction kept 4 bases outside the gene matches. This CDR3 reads CASSYGDSRNYGYTF. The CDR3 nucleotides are TGTGCCAGCAGTTACGGGGACAGCCGTAACTATGGCTACACCTTC.

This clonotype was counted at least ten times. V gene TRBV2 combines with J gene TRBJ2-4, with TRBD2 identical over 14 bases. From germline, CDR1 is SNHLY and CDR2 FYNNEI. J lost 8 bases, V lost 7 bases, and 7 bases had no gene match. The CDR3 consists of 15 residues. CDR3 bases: TGTGCCAGCACCGGACTAGCGGGAGGTTCGGACATTCAGTACTTC. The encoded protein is CASTGLAGGSDIQYF.

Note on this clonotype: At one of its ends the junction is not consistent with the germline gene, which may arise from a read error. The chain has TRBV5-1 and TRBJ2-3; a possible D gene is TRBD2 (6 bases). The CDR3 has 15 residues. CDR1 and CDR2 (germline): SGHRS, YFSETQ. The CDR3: CASSLDGSRPDAQYF. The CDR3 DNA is TGCGCCAGCAGCTTGGACGGGAGTCGTCCAGATGCGCAGTATTTT.

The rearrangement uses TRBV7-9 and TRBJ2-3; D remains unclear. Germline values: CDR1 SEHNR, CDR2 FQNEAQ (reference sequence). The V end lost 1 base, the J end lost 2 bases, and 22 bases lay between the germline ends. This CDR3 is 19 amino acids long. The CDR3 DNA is TGTGCCAGCAGCTTAGTGACCGTCTTCAGGACCGTTTACACAGATACGCAGTATTTT. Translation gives CASSLVTVFRTVYTDTQYF.

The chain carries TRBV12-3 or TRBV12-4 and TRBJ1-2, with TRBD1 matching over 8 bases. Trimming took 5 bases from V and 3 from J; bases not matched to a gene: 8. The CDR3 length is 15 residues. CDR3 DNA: TGTGCCAGCAGTGCGCGTTCAGGGGGCGACTATGGCTACACCTTC. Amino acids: CASSARSGGDYGYTF.

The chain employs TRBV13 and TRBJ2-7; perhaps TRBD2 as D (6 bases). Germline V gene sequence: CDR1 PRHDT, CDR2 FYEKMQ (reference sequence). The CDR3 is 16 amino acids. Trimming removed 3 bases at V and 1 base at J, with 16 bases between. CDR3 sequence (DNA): TGTGCCAGCAGCTTTAGACCAGCGGAGGGGTCCTACGAGCAGTACTTC. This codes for CASSFRPAEGSYEQYF.

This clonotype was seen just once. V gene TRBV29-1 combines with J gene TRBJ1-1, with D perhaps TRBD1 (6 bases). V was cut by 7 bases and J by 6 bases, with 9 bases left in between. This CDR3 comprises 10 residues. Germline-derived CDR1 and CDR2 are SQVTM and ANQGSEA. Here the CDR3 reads CSARTAEAFF. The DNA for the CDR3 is TGCAGCGCGAGGACAGCTGAAGCTTTCTTT. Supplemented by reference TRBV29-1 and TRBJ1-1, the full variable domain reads SAVISQKPSRDICQRGTSLTIQCQVDSQVTMMFWYRQQPGQSLTLIATANQGSEATYESGFVIDKFPISRPNLTFSTLTVSNMSPEDSSIYLCSARTAEAFFGQGTRLTVV.

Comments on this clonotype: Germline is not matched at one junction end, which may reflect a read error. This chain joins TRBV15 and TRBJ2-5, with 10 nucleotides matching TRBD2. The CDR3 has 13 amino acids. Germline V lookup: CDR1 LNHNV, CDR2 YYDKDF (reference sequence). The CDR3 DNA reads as TGTGTCACCACTACTAGCGGGGAAGAGACCCAGTACTTC. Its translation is CVTTTSGEETQYF.

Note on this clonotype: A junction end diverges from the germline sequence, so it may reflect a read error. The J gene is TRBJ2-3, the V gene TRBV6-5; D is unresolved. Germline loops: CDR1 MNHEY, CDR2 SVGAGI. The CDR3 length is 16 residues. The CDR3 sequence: CASSYSSGLGTDTRYF. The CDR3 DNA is TGTGCCAGCAGTTACTCCTCAGGCTTGGGCACAGATACGCGGTATTTT.

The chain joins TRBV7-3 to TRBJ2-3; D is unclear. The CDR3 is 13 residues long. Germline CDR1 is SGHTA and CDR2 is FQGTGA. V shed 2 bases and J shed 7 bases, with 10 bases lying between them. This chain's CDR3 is CASSLAPPNTQYF. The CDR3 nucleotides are TGTGCCAGCAGCTTAGCACCGCCGAATACGCAGTATTTT.

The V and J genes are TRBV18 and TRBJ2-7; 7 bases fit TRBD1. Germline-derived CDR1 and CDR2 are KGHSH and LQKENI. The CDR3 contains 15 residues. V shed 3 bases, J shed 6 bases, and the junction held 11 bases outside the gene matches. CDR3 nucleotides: TGTGCCAGCTCACCCCCGACAGGGTACAAGAGCGAGCAGTACTTC. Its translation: CASSPPTGYKSEQYF. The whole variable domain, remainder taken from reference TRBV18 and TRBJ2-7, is NAGVMQNPRHLVRRRGQEARLRCSPMKGHSHVYWYRQLPEEGLKFMVYLQKENIIDESGMPKERFSAEFPKEGPSILRIQQVVRGDSAAYFCASSPPTGYKSEQYFGPGTRLTVT.

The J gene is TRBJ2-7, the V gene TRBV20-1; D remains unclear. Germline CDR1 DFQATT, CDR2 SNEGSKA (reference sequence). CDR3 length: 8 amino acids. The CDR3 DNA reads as TGCCGACTCTACGAGCAGTACTTC. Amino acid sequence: CRLYEQYF.

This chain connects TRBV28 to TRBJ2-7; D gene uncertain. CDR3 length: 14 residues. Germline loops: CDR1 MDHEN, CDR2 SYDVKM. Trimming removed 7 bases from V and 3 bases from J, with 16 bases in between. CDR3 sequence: CASTPGGSYYEQYF. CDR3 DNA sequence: TGTGCCAGCACCCCGGGTGGCAGTTACTACGAGCAGTACTTC.

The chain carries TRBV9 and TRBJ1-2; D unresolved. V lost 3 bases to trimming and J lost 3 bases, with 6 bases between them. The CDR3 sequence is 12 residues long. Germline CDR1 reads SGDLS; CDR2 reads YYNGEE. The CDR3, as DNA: TGTGCCAGCAGCGACAGCGACTATGGCTACACCTTC. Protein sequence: CASSDSDYGYTF.

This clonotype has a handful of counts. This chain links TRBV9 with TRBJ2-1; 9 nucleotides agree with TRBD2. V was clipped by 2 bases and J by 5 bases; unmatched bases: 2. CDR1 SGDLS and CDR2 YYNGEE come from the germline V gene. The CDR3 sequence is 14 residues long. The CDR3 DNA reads TGTGCCAGCAGCGTTAGCGGGAGTCACAATGAGCAGTTCTTC. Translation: CASSVSGSHNEQFF.

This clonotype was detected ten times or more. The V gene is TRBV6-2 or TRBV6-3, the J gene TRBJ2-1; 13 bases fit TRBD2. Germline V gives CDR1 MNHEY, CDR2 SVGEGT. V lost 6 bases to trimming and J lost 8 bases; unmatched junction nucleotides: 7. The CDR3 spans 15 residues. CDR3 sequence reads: CASSRGLAGVDEQFF. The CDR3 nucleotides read TGTGCCAGCAGCCGTGGACTAGCGGGAGTCGATGAGCAGTTCTTC.

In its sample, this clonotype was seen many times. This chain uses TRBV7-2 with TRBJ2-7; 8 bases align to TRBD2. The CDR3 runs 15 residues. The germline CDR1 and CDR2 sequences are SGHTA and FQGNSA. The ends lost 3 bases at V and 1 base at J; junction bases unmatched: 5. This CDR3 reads CASSFLLAESYEQYF. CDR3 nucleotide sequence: TGTGCCAGCAGCTTTCTACTAGCGGAATCCTACGAGCAGTACTTC.

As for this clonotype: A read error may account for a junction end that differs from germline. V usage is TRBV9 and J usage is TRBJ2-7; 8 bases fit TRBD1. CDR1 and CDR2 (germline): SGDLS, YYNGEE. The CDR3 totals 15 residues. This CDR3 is CASSVHRTGIYERYF. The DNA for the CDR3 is TGTGCCAGCAGCGTACACCGGACAGGGATCTACGAGCGGTACTTC.

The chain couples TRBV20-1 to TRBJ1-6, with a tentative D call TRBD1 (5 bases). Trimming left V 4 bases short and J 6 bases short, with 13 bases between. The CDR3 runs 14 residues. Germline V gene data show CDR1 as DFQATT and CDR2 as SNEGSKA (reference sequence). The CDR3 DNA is TGCAGTGCTAATCGAGGGGATGGTAATTCACCCCTCCACTTT. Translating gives CSANRGDGNSPLHF.

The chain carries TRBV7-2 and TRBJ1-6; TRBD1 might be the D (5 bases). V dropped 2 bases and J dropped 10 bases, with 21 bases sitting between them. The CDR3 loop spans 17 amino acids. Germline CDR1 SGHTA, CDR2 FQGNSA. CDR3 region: CASSLNPQGTGRSPLHF. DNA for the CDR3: TGTGCCAGCAGCTTAAACCCTCAGGGTACCGGAAGGTCACCCCTCCACTTT.

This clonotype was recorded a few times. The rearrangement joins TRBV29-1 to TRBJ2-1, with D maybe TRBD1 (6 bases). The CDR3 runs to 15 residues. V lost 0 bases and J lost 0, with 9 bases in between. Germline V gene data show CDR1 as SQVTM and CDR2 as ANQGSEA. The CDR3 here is CSVEDDRSSYNEQFF. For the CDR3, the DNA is TGCAGCGTTGAAGATGACAGGAGCTCCTACAATGAGCAGTTCTTC.